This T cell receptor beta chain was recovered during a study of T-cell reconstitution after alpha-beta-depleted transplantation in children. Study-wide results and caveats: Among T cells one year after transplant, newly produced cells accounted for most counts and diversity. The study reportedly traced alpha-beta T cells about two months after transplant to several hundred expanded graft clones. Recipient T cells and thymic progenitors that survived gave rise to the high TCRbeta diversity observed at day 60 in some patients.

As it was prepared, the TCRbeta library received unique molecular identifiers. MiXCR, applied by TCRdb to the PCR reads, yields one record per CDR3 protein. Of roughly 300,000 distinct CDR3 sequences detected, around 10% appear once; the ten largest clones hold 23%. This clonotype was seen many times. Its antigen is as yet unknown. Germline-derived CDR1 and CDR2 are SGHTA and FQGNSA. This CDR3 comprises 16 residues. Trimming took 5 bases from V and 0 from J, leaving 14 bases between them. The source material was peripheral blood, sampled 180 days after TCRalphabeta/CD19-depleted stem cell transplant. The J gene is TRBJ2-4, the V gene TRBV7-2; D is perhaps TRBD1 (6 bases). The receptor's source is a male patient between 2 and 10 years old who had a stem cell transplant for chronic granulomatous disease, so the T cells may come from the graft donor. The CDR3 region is CASSPQGTLAKNIQYF. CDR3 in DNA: TGTGCCAGCAGCCCACAGGGTACCCTAGCCAAAAACATTCAGTACTTC.